What follows describes a single TCR beta chain. Antigen: not known. Sample time point: sample taken at primary tumor resection. The study tagged each TCR cDNA molecule with a unique molecular identifier. Each CDR3 protein is one row after TCRdb ran MiXCR on the 5' RACE reads. The sample consists of some 23,000 distinct CDR3 sequences, roughly 9% of them appearing once. These data originate in a study of spatial heterogeneity in lung cancer. Points from the study as a whole: Counts of expanded intratumoral alpha and beta TCRs tracked tumor mutation counts.

The source is a male donor with early-stage non-small cell lung cancer. Here the sequenced sample was lung tumor tissue, taken at surgery.

The CDR3 region is CASSGNLGGETQYF. As DNA, the CDR3 is TGCGCCAGCAGTGGAAACTTAGGGGGCGAGACCCAGTACTTC. This chain joins TRBV5-1 and TRBJ2-5; 7 bases line up with TRBD1. CDR3 length equals 14 residues. The J segment lost 5 bases and the V segment lost 5 bases, leaving 9 bases of the junction unmatched. Germline CDR1 SGHRS, CDR2 YFSETQ.